This TCR beta chain was sequenced during a study of spatial heterogeneity in lung cancer. This clonotype came up many times. Specified time point: sample taken at primary tumor resection. Without sorting, whole RNA was sequenced from tumor, nontumor lung or frozen PBMC. V was trimmed by 9 bases and J by 4 bases, leaving 10 bases between them. This CDR3 has 12 residues. TCRdb passed the 5' RACE reads through MiXCR, listing each CDR3 protein once. This table holds 25,000 or so distinct CDR3 sequences, about 3% found once. The source of this sequence is a female donor with early-stage non-small cell lung cancer. The chain has TRBV12-3 or TRBV12-4 and TRBJ1-5; TRBD1 might be the D (5 bases). The sample here was PBMCs, taken at surgery. CDR3 sequence reads: CASGQQNQPQHF. CDR3 DNA sequence: TGTGCCAGTGGACAACAGAATCAGCCCCAGCATTTT.